This is a list of T cell receptor beta chains from one sample in a study of cytomegalovirus exposure and HLA in healthy donors. Measured with immunoSEQ multiplex PCR; TCRdb has only the in-frame clones, and not every one. This table has roughly 190,000 clones, more than 70% appearing once. The material sequenced was PBMCs. These receptors all come from a woman younger than 35 in good health and CMV-seronegative. Each CDR3 is given with its conserved first and last residue. D genes are given only for firm matches. Clone size is shown for a subset of rows, as once, few, many or a class of expanded clone.

TRBJ2-1,TRBV12-5,few,NA,TGTGCTAGTCAACGTCAGATATACAATGAGCAGTTCTTC,CASQRQIYNEQFF
TRBJ2-7,TRBV15,NA,NA,TGTGCCACCAGCAGGGAGGACGGTTACGAGCAGTACTTC,CATSREDGYEQYF
TRBJ1-4,TRBV5-4,NA,NA,TGTGCCAGCAGCTTCGGGACAACAACTAATGAAAAACTGTTTTTT,CASSFGTTTNEKLFF
TRBJ2-2,TRBV6-1,NA,TRBD2,TGTGCCAGCAGGACTAGCGGGGACACCGGGGAGCTGTTTTTT,CASRTSGDTGELFF
TRBJ2-5,TRBV18,NA,TRBD2,TGTGCCAGCTCACCGACGCGGGAGGGCCGGGGGGAGACCCAGTACTTC,CASSPTREGRGETQYF
TRBJ2-7,TRBV19,once,TRBD2,TGTGCCAGTAGTATAACCCCGACTAGCGGGAGAGCTGCCGAGCAGTACTTC,CASSITPTSGRAAEQYF
TRBJ2-5,TRBV11-2,NA,TRBD2,TGTGCCAGCAGCCCGGGGGGAGCGGTCGACGAGACCCAGTACTTC,CASSPGGAVDETQYF
TRBJ1-1,TRBV11-3,NA,NA,TGTGCCAGCAGCCCCGGGATGGGCGCTGAAGCTTTCTTT,CASSPGMGAEAFF
TRBJ1-4,TRBV11-2,NA,TRBD1,TGTGCCAGCAGCAACCGACAGGGGGCTGGGGAAAAACTGTTTTTT,CASSNRQGAGEKLFF
TRBJ2-2,TRBV5-1,NA,TRBD2,TGCGCCAGCACCACTAGCGGGGCGAACACCGGGGAGCTGTTTTTT,CASTTSGANTGELFF
TRBJ2-7,TRBV10-2,NA,NA,TGCGCCAGCGCCCTAACACCGGGATTCACGGGTTACGAGCAGTACTTC,CASALTPGFTGYEQYF
TRBJ2-7,TRBV7-9,NA,TRBD1,TGTGCCAGCAGACAGATAGGGGACAGGGATGAAACCGAGCAGTACTTC,CASRQIGDRDETEQYF
TRBJ1-1,TRBV19,NA,NA,TGTGCCAGTAGCCGTATGAACACTGAAGCTTTCTTT,CASSRMNTEAFF
TRBJ1-5,TRBV30,NA,NA,TGTGCCTGGAGAAGAGGGGAGGATCAGCCCCAGCATTTT,CAWRRGEDQPQHF
TRBJ2-1,TRBV19,NA,TRBD2,TGTGCCAGTAGTATGACTAGCGGGATCTATGAGCAGTTCTTC,CASSMTSGIYEQFF
TRBJ1-4,TRBV4-2,NA,TRBD1,TGTGCCAGCAGCCCGGGACAGGGGAGTGAAAAACTGTTTTTT,CASSPGQGSEKLFF
TRBJ1-5,TRBV28,few,TRBD1,TGTGCCAGCAGCACGGACAGGGTGCGAAATCAGCCCCAGCATTTT,CASSTDRVRNQPQHF
TRBJ2-3,TRBV7-9,NA,TRBD2,TGTGCCAGCAGCTTAATGTATAGCGGGAGCTTCAATACGCAGTATTTT,CASSLMYSGSFNTQYF
TRBJ2-5,TRBV9,once,NA,TGTGCCAGCAGCGTAGGATTGGAGGAGACCCAGTACTTC,CASSVGLEETQYF
TRBJ1-1,TRBV19,NA,NA,TGTGCCAGTAGTTTGGCGGACATGAACACTGAAGCTTTCTTT,CASSLADMNTEAFF
TRBJ2-7,TRBV27,few,NA,TGTGCCAGCAGTTTATCATCCAGGGCCCCCTACGAGCAGTACTTC,CASSLSSRAPYEQYF
TRBJ2-1,TRBV11-2,NA,NA,TGTGCCAGCAGCTTAGAAAAACAGATTTCCAATGAGCAGTTCTTC,CASSLEKQISNEQFF
TRBJ1-5,TRBV6-4,NA,NA,TGTGCCAGCAGTGGGAGGCAGGCTGGGCAGCCCCAGCATTTT,CASSGRQAGQPQHF
TRBJ1-6,TRBV27,NA,TRBD1,TGTGCCAGCAGTCGCCCTTCGACAGGGGGACACTATAATTCACCCCTCCACTTT,CASSRPSTGGHYNSPLHF
TRBJ1-1,TRBV11-2,NA,NA,TGTGCCAGCAGCTTAGAAGGGAGATGGACGGAAGCTTTCTTT,CASSLEGRWTEAFF
TRBJ2-3,TRBV9,NA,TRBD2,TGTGCCAGCAGCCCCCGGACTAGCGGGGGCCTTGATACGCAGTATTTT,CASSPRTSGGLDTQYF
TRBJ1-1,TRBV19,NA,NA,TGTGCCAGTAGTTACGGGGGTAGGACTGAAGCTTTCTTT,CASSYGGRTEAFF
TRBJ2-1,TRBV16,NA,TRBD2,TGTGCCAGCAGCCCCTACGGGAGGGGGGCCGTAAATGAGCAGTTCTTC,CASSPYGRGAVNEQFF
TRBJ1-4,TRBV6-5,NA,NA,TGTGCCAGCCAGAGGGTGTGGGGTGAAAAACTGTTTTTT,CASQRVWGEKLFF
TRBJ2-7,TRBV11-1,NA,TRBD1,TGTGCCAGCAGCTTACCCGGGACAGGGGGCAACGTTAGGTTCTACGAGCAGTACTTC,CASSLPGTGGNVRFYEQYF
TRBJ2-2,TRBV6-4,NA,TRBD1,TGTGCCAGCAGTGATATCGGACAGGGGGGACACGGGGAGCTGTTTTTT,CASSDIGQGGHGELFF
TRBJ2-7,TRBV7-9,NA,TRBD2,TGTGCCAGCAGGACGGGGGAGGGCCGCTACGAGCAGTACTTC,CASRTGEGRYEQYF
TRBJ2-7,TRBV18,few,NA,TGTGCCAGCTCACCACCGGTTGGAGGGAAAAGCTCCTACGAGCAGTACTTC,CASSPPVGGKSSYEQYF
TRBJ1-2,TRBV5-1,few,TRBD1,TGCGCCAGCAGCCCGGGACAGGCTCCCAGCTACACCTTC,CASSPGQAPSYTF
TRBJ1-4,TRBV5-8,NA,NA,TGTGCCAGCAGCCGCCGGGTAAATGAAAAACTGTTTTTT,CASSRRVNEKLFF
TRBJ2-5,TRBV6-6,NA,NA,TGTGCCAGCAGTTCGCAGCAGGGGGAGACCCAGTACTTC,CASSSQQGETQYF
TRBJ2-7,TRBV28,NA,TRBD1,TGTGCCAGCAGTAGTTATCGACAGGGAAGTTACGAGCAGTACTTC,CASSSYRQGSYEQYF
TRBJ2-3,TRBV5-1,NA,TRBD2,TGCGCCAGCAGCTTGGGCGGGACTAGCGGGGATACGCAGTATTTT,CASSLGGTSGDTQYF
TRBJ2-1,TRBV18,NA,TRBD2,TGTGCCAGCTCACCACCCATGCGGGGGGGCGCCTACAATGAGCAGTTCTTC,CASSPPMRGGAYNEQFF
TRBJ2-2,TRBV27,NA,NA,TGTGCCAGCAGTTTAGGCGCGGTCGGGGAGCTGTTTTTT,CASSLGAVGELFF
TRBJ1-2,TRBV6-1,NA,NA,TGTGCCAGCAGTGTCCCTCCGGGAATGGGTTATGGCTACACCTTC,CASSVPPGMGYGYTF
TRBJ1-5,TRBV18,NA,NA,TGTGCCAGCTCACCCCCGGGGGAATATCAGCCCCAGCATTTT,CASSPPGEYQPQHF
TRBJ1-1,TRBV6-5,NA,NA,TGTGCCAGCAGTCTTTTAGGAGGGGACGGGGAAGCTTTCTTT,CASSLLGGDGEAFF
TRBJ1-5,TRBV13,NA,NA,TGTGCCAGGAAGTGGGCGTTTTATAGCAATCAGCCCCAGCATTTT,CARKWAFYSNQPQHF
TRBJ1-1,TRBV11-2,NA,NA,TGTGCCAGCAGCTTAGAACCAGGGTTTAACACTGAAGCTTTCTTT,CASSLEPGFNTEAFF
TRBJ1-2,TRBV9,NA,TRBD1,TGTGCCAGCAGCCCCGGGGGGGATAGGGGGCTTATCTATGGCTACACCTTC,CASSPGGDRGLIYGYTF